The clone carrying this T cell receptor beta chain was seen only a few times. This entry is derived from a study of blood T cell repertoires in COVID-19. The overall study: Acute and convalescent COVID-19 samples came from the United States, Italy and Spain. T cells, B-cell-depleted T cells, or PBMCs supplied cDNA or gDNA.

In germline, CDR1 is SQVTM, CDR2 ANQGSEA. The ends were cut back, 4 bases at V and 7 bases at J, with 13 bases in the middle. The CDR3 has 12 amino acids. Under the authors' procedure: Amplifying reference gene primers gave estimates of nucleated cell counts. This table comes from immunoSEQ multiplex PCR, and its TCRdb copy is limited to in-frame clones, with some not included. V and J calls and clone size are given by that table; D and trimming were obtained from the DNA. The sample has about 200,000 clones, just over 90% seen once. Sequencing was done on a sample of peripheral blood. The receptor was isolated from a man aged 30-40 years with acute or convalescent COVID-19. The J gene is TRBJ1-2, the V gene TRBV29-1; weak D call: TRBD1 (6 bases). Here the CDR3 DNA reads TGCAGCGTTGGAAGGGGGGGGTTTGGCTACACCTTC. Residues: CSVGRGGFGYTF.